Presented here are 19 T cell receptor beta chains from one specimen sequenced in a study of T cells in Graves' hyperthyroidism and ophthalmopathy. TCR beta CDR3 sequences were amplified from RNA transcripts. With the HTBI primer set, the TCR CDR3 went through a first round of RT-PCR. Using its own MiXCR run on the multiplex PCR reads, TCRdb lists one record per CDR3 protein. The sample records fewer than 650,000 distinct CDR3 sequences, 46% being singletons. Sequenced sample: peripheral blood or thyroid tissue (not recorded which). The receptors were gathered from an adult woman with Graves' disease, either hyperthyroidism or ophthalmopathy (not recorded which).

Turning to this clonotype: A clone one base away is much larger, so this may be a read error. The rearrangement uses TRBV5-4 and TRBJ1-1, with D uncertain. The CDR3 totals 13 residues. Trimming left V 3 bases short and J 7 bases short, with 13 bases between. Germline loops: CDR1 SGHNT, CDR2 YYREEE (reference sequence). CDR3 protein: CASSSRVSIEAFF. The CDR3 DNA reads TGTGCCAGCAGCTCCCGCGTATCCATTGAAGCTTTCTTT.

Of note for this clonotype: This likely comes from a read error, as the CDR3 has no conserved phenylalanine or tryptophan at its end. Because the CDR3's place on the DNA is in doubt, the DNA is left out and the CDR3 is given as listed by TCRdb. The V gene is TRBV19, the J gene TRBJ1-4; the D call of TRBD1 is as the table states it, not checked on the DNA. Germline V gene sequence: CDR1 LNHDA, CDR2 SQIVND (reference sequence). Inclusive of both ends, the CDR3 amounts to 9 amino acids. The CDR3 loop reads CASTGRGFY.

The V and J genes are TRBV6-6 and TRBJ2-5; possible D gene TRBD1, 7 bases. The V gene's germline CDR1 is MNHNY and CDR2 SVGAGI (reference sequence). Trimming cost V 5 bases and J 2 bases, with 12 bases left between them. The CDR3 is made up of 14 amino acids. The CDR3 here is CASSEAGGQETQYF. In nucleotides, the CDR3 is TGTGCCAGCAGTGAAGCAGGGGGGCAAGAGACCCAGTACTTC.

V is TRBV2 and J is TRBJ1-1; D is ambiguous. V was trimmed by 6 bases and J by 4 bases, leaving 6 bases between them. The CDR3 is made up of 11 amino acids. Looked up from germline, CDR1 is SNHLY and CDR2 is FYNNEI. The chain's CDR3 is CASREGTEAFF. CDR3 nucleotides: TGTGCCAGCAGAGAGGGCACTGAAGCTTTCTTT.

The table lists this clonotype with many counts. The chain recombines TRBV6-5 with TRBJ1-1; no firm D call. Trimming took 5 bases from V and 5 from J, leaving 12 bases between them. Germline V gene lookup returns CDR1 MNHEY and CDR2 SVGAGI. The CDR3 spans 13 residues. CDR3 amino acids: CASSKRRQTEAFF. The CDR3 nucleotides read TGTGCCAGCAGTAAAAGGCGTCAGACTGAAGCTTTCTTT.

This clonotype has a handful of counts. V gene TRBV9 combines with J gene TRBJ2-5; D gene ambiguous. CDR1 is SGDLS, CDR2 YYNGEE, per germline. This CDR3 spans 13 amino acids. V lost 3 bases and J lost 5, with 11 bases in between. For the CDR3, the DNA is TGTGCCAGCAGCGACGGGCCTAGGGAGACCCAGTACTTC. This sequence encodes CASSDGPRETQYF.

V and J are TRBV10-3 and TRBJ1-4; unclear D gene. CDR3 length: 13 residues. Germline CDR1 ENHRY, CDR2 SYGVKD. The germline V and J ends were trimmed by 10 bases and 0 bases, with 9 bases remaining between them. CDR3 DNA: TGTGCCAGCCATCGGGCAACTAATGAAAAACTGTTTTTT. Its translation: CASHRATNEKLFF.

The V and J genes are TRBV20-1 and TRBJ2-3; D is uncertain. The length of the CDR3 is 12 residues. Trimming took off 2 bases at V and 4 bases at J, with 7 bases between the two ends. Per germline, CDR1 DFQATT and CDR2 SNEGSKA (reference sequence). CDR3 DNA sequence: TGCAGTGCTAGAAGCTACTCAGATACGCAGTATTTT. It encodes CSARSYSDTQYF.

Ten or more counts support this clonotype. This chain links TRBV6-2 or TRBV6-3 with TRBJ1-5; tentatively, D is TRBD1 (6 bases). V gave up 8 bases and J gave up 1 base, with 12 bases separating them. Germline loops: CDR1 MNHEY, CDR2 SVGEGT. The CDR3 loop spans 14 amino acids. As DNA, the CDR3 is TGTGCCAGCCAGACAGGATTCAGCAATCAGCCCCAGCATTTT. Translated, it gives CASQTGFSNQPQHF.

The V and J genes are TRBV9 and TRBJ2-5, with 10 bases that match TRBD1. Trimming at V came to 1 base and at J to 0 bases, leaving 6 bases not matched to a gene. CDR1 is SGDLS and CDR2 is YYNGEE in the germline V gene. The CDR3 runs to 17 residues. For the CDR3, the DNA is TGTGCCAGCAGCGTAACTTGGACAGGGGGATACCAAGAGACCCAGTACTTC. Its protein is CASSVTWTGGYQETQYF.

As to this clonotype: At one of its ends the junction is not consistent with the germline gene, which may arise from a read error. The chain recombines TRBV7-3 with TRBJ1-1; 9 bases are a match to TRBD1. There are 17 residues in the CDR3. Germline V gene sequence: CDR1 SGHTA, CDR2 FQGTGA. This CDR3 is CASSQHLQGARSTEAFF. The CDR3 DNA reads TGCGCCAGCAGCCAACACCTACAGGGGGCGCGTAGCACTGAAGCTTTCTTT.

To note about this clonotype: A read error may account for a junction end that differs from germline. V and J are TRBV2 and TRBJ1-1; no clear D gene. The CDR3 runs to 13 residues. Germline V gene lookup returns CDR1 SNHLY and CDR2 FYNNEI. CDR3 sequence: CASTGNGRTEAFF. Here the CDR3 DNA reads TGTGCCAGCACCGGGAACGGTAGGACTGAGGCTTTCTTT.

The chain carries TRBV11-1 and TRBJ2-5; D is uncertain. Deletions cut 1 base from V and 0 bases from J, with 6 bases between. In germline, CDR1 is SGHAT, CDR2 FQDESV (reference sequence). The CDR3 contains 14 residues. The CDR3 sequence is CASSLGLHQETQYF. DNA of the CDR3: TGTGCCAGCAGCTTAGGCCTCCACCAAGAGACCCAGTACTTC.

V gene TRBV6-5 combines with J gene TRBJ1-2, with D unresolved. This CDR3 region has 13 residues. With 4 bases removed from V and 7 bases from J, the gap between germline ends came to 13 bases. Germline V gives CDR1 MNHEY, CDR2 SVGAGI. CDR3 sequence: CASSLAQAGGYTF. CDR3 DNA: TGTGCCAGCAGTTTAGCGCAGGCGGGTGGCTACACCTTC.

The chain recombines TRBV5-1 with TRBJ2-5; a possible D gene is TRBD1 (6 bases). This CDR3 has 15 residues. Germline CDR1 and CDR2: SGHRS and YFSETQ. Trimming left V 5 bases short and J 2 bases short, with 16 bases between. The CDR3 protein is CASRAGTRSQETQYF. CDR3 coding DNA: TGCGCCAGCAGAGCCGGGACACGGTCGCAAGAGACCCAGTACTTC.

The V call is TRBV29-1, the J call TRBJ1-4, with a possible D match to TRBD1 (6 bases). CDR1 is SQVTM, CDR2 ANQGSEA, per germline. V lost 5 bases to trimming and J lost 7 bases, with 14 bases between them. There are 13 residues in the CDR3. Here the CDR3 reads CSVRTARGEKLFF. As DNA, the CDR3 is TGCAGCGTTCGGACAGCGCGGGGTGAAAAACTGTTTTTT.

This rearrangement joins TRBV19 to TRBJ2-7; D might be TRBD2 (5 bases). Looked up from germline, CDR1 is LNHDA and CDR2 is SQIVND (reference sequence). This CDR3 spans 12 amino acids. Trimming pared 8 bases from V and 3 bases from J, leaving 11 bases between. DNA for the CDR3: TGTGCCAGTGGGAGTCCGGGCTACGAGCAGTACTTC. It yields the protein CASGSPGYEQYF.

This rearrangement joins TRBV20-1 to TRBJ1-2; D may be TRBD1 (5 bases). The CDR3 length is 10 residues. V lost 5 bases, J lost 4 bases, and 5 bases lay in between. Germline values: CDR1 DFQATT, CDR2 SNEGSKA (reference sequence). The CDR3 protein is CSADSYGYTF. The DNA for the CDR3 is TGCAGTGCTGACAGCTATGGCTACACCTTC.

The sample holds a few counts of this clonotype. The gene calls are TRBV15 and TRBJ1-2; TRBD1 agrees at 9 bases. The germline CDR1 and CDR2 sequences are LNHNV and YYDKDF (reference sequence). V dropped 2 bases and J dropped 0; count of bases not matched to a gene: 13. CDR3 size: 19 residues. The CDR3 loop reads CATSRLTGTGPLANYGYTF. In DNA form, the CDR3 reads TGTGCCACCAGCAGACTCACCGGGACAGGGCCCTTAGCTAACTATGGCTACACCTTC.